This T cell receptor (beta chain) was captured by sequencing in a study of T cells after yellow fever vaccination. Study-level results: Only a small proportion of the clonotypes turned up in both the CD4 and the CD8 compartments, likely arising from convergent recombination.

Germline CDR1 reads SGDLS; CDR2 reads YYNGEE. This CDR3 has 11 amino acids. V shed 0 bases and J shed 9 bases, with 5 bases lying between them. TCRdb itself ran the 5' RACE reads through MiXCR, one entry per CDR3 protein. This repertoire shows some 240,000 distinct CDR3 sequences, approximately 3% found once; its top ten account for around 3.3%. As to this clonotype: The antigen remains unidentified.

This specimen was CD4+ T cells sorted from PBMCs, taken 10 days after the yellow fever booster vaccination. The sequence derives from a man younger than 35 who received the YFV17D yellow fever vaccine. The chain couples TRBV9 to TRBJ2-3; D not certain. The CDR3 sequence is CASSVVGTQYF. CDR3 in DNA: TGTGCCAGCAGCGTAGTAGGAACGCAGTATTTT.